The subject of this entry is one T cell receptor (beta chain). The data stem from a study of cytomegalovirus exposure and HLA in healthy donors. The primer mix had 60 Vbeta and 13 Jbeta primers. The assay was immunoSEQ multiplex PCR, and TCRdb's table has in-frame clones only and misses some. Found here are 150,000 to 200,000 clones, 70% to 80% of them singletons; the top ten hold approximately 2.5%. V gave up 11 bases and J gave up 3 bases; unmatched junction bases: 6. CDR3 length: 13 residues. Germline CDR1 MNHNY, CDR2 SVGAGI (reference sequence). The sequence was obtained from a man between 60 and 70 years old in good health and CMV-seronegative. The sample consisted of PBMCs. The chain employs TRBV6-6 and TRBJ2-3; 9 bases map to TRBD2. CDR3 coding DNA: TGTGCCGCGGGTCTAGCGGGGACAGATACGCAGTATTTT. Amino acid sequence: CAAGLAGTDTQYF.